The entry that follows covers one T cell receptor (beta chain) sequence. The data stem from a study of blood T cell repertoires in COVID-19. Study as a whole: Acute and convalescent COVID-19 specimens originated in the United States, Italy and Spain. From T cells, B-cell-depleted T cells, or PBMCs came the material, which was cDNA or gDNA.

In the authors' methods: Reference gene primer amplification yielded estimated nucleated cell counts. The assay was immunoSEQ multiplex PCR, and TCRdb's table has in-frame clones only and misses some. V, J and clone size are those of that table, while D and trimming were read from the DNA. The sample carries fewer than 250,000 clones, less than 90% recorded once. CDR1 and CDR2 from the germline V gene are SGHVS and FNYEAQ. The junction had 9 bases not matched to a gene; V was cut back by 2 bases and J by 6 bases. CDR3 length equals 17 residues. Sequencing was done on a sample of peripheral blood. V usage is TRBV7-6 and J usage is TRBJ2-2, with 10 positions matching TRBD1. The sequence was collected from a woman between 65 and 79 years old with active or convalescent COVID-19. The CDR3: CASSLRRDRGHPGELFF. The CDR3 DNA sequence: TGTGCCAGCAGCTTAAGACGGGACAGGGGCCACCCCGGGGAGCTGTTTTTT.